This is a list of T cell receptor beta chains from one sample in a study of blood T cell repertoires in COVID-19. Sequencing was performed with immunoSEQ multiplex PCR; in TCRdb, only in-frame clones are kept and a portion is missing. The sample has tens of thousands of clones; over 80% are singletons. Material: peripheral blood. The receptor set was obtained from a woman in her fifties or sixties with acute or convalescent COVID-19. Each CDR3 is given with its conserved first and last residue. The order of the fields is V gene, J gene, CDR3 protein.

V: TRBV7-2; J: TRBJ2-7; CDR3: CASSRTSGTSTSYEQYF
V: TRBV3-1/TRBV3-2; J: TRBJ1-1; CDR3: CASTSRGSGEAFF
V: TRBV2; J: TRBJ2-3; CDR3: CASSDGRGGPDTQYF
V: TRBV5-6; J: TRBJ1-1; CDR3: CASRPLGLNTEAFF
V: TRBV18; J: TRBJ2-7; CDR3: CASSPQDRGVEQYF
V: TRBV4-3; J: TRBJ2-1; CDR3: CASSLASGRVSSYNEQFF
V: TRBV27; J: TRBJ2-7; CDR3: CASTDAMRLGIGEQYF
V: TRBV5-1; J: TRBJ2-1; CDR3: CASSGGARSYNEQFF
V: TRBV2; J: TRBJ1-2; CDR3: CASGDEANYGYTF
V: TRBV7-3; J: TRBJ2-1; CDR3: CASSADRGGYNEQFF
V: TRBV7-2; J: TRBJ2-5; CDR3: CASSPGGGQGQTQYF
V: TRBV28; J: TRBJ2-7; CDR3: CASSTTGTSGRYGDEQYF
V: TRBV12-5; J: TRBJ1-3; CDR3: CASGLGTDRNTIYF
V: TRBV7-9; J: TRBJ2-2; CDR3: CAVTSGKNTGELFF
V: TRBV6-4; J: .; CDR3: CASSGQGVDEQFF
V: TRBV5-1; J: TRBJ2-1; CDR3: CASSFRRVSYNEQFF
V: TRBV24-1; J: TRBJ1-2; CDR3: CATSDSRGQSGYTF
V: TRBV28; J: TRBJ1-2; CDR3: CASSPWTGGDYGYTF
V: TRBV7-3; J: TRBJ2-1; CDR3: CASSPRGGGPESSYNEQFF
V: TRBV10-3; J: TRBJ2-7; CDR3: CAISDTSGSYEQYF
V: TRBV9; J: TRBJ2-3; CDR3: CASSPGLAGGQADTQYF
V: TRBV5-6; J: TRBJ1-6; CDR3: CASSLGGGSYNSPLHF
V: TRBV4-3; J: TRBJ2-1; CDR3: CASSRTSGQYNEQFF
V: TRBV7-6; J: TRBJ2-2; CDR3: CASSFSSGELFF
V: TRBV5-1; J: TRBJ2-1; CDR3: CASSFTDSFEQFF
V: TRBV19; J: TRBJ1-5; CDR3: CASSPRTGPYQPQHF
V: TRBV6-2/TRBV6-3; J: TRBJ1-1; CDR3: CASSGTENTEAFF
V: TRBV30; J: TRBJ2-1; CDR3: CAWSFNSGGEQFF
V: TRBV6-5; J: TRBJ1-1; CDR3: CASRGPRGSGTEAFF
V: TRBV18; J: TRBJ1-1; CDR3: CASSPSTGNTEAFF
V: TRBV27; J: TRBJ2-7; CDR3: CASSLGGIFSSEQYF
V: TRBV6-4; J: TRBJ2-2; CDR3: CASSLQGNSNTGELFF
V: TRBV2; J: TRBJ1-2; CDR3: CARSPQTGVLYGYTF
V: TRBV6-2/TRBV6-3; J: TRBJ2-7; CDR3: CASSTYSYEQYF
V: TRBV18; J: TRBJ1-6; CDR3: CASSPTGGFRSPLHF
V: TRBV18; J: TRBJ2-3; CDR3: CASSPRVEPTDTQYF
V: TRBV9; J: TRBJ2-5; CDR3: CASSNRDRGSQETQYF
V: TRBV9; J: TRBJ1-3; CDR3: CASSTDRGGSGNTIYF
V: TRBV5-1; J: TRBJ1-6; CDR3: CASSLKGQGDSPLHF
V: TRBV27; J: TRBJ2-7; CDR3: CASRPSIVRDEQYF
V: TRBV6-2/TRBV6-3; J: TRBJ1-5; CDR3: CASSYSEQGVRQPQHF
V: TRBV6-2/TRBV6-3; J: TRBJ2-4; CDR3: CASSPGNIQYF
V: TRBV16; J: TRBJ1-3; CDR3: CASSLQGAGNTIYF
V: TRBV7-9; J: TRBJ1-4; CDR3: CASSPGQGMEKLFF
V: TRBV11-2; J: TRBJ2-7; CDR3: CASSLGFSSYEQYF
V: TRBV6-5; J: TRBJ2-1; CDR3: CASSRLRDRDFF
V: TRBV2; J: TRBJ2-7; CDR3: CASRVSRGPYEQYF
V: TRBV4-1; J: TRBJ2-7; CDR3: CASSPRVGGDYEQYF
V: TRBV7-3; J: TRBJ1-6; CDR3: CASSQQGVVNSPLHF
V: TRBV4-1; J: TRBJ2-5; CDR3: CASSQEDTLSGVGETQYF
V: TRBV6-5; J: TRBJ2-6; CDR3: CASSPGQLGANVLTF
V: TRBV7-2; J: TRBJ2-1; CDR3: CASSLAGLAGVNEQFF